The 21 T cell receptor beta chains below come from one sample, sequenced in a study of blood T cell repertoires in COVID-19. Some clones are missing from TCRdb's copy, which holds only in-frame ones; the method was immunoSEQ multiplex PCR. The table records just under 150,000 clones, about 86% of them present only once. Sequencing input: peripheral blood. The source is a woman between 50 and 59 years old with active or convalescent COVID-19.

This chain connects TRBV6-5 to TRBJ1-2; TRBD1 matches at 9 bases. Germline V gene lookup returns CDR1 MNHEY and CDR2 SVGAGI. The CDR3 length is 14 residues. V lost 6 bases to trimming and J lost 4 bases; unmatched junction nucleotides: 6. CDR3 sequence reads: CASRKDRGIYGYTF. The CDR3 bases are TGTGCCAGCAGAAAGGACAGGGGTATCTATGGCTACACCTTC.

This chain uses TRBV4-2 with TRBJ2-5, with D perhaps TRBD2 (5 bases). Trimming took 0 bases from V and 1 from J, leaving 9 bases between them. The CDR3 totals 15 residues. The germline V gene encodes CDR1 LGHNA and CDR2 YNFKEQ. The CDR3 nucleotides read TGTGCCAGCAGCCAAGAGGCTAGCTTCCAAGAGACCCAGTACTTC. It translates to CASSQEASFQETQYF.

The chain carries TRBV23-1 and TRBJ2-5; TRBD1 matches 8 bases. TRBV23-1 is sorted into the ORF group, with uncertain function. With V trimmed by 3 bases and J by 5 bases, 8 bases remained unmatched. CDR3 size: 15 residues. CDR3 sequence (DNA): TGCGCCAGCAGTCAGTCGGACAGGGATCGGGAGACCCAGTACTTC. This encodes CASSQSDRDRETQYF.

The chain carries TRBV6-4 and TRBJ1-1; D is possibly TRBD1 (6 bases). The CDR3 consists of 14 residues. Germline CDR1 is MRHNA and CDR2 is SNTAGT. Between the trimmed V and J ends, which lost 6 bases and 1 base, there was a span of 12 bases. CDR3 protein: CASRRTDTNTEAFF. In DNA, the CDR3 is TGTGCCAGCAGGAGGACAGATACGAACACTGAAGCTTTCTTT.

This clone has only one observation. V gene TRBV23-1 combines with J gene TRBJ2-1, with no clear D. TRBV23-1 is identified as an open reading frame with a role that is uncertain. V gave up 1 base and J gave up 0 bases, with 16 bases separating them. The CDR3 extends over 18 amino acids. CDR3 residues: CASSQFLQALSSYNEQFF. CDR3 DNA: TGCGCCAGCAGTCAATTCTTGCAGGCATTGAGCTCCTACAATGAGCAGTTCTTC.

The V gene is TRBV6-5, the J gene TRBJ2-7; tentative D call: TRBD1 (5 bases). Trimming took off 3 bases at V and 2 bases at J, with 14 bases between the two ends. The CDR3 sequence is 15 residues long. Germline V gene data show CDR1 as MNHEY and CDR2 as SVGAGI. The CDR3 here is CASSYVGQVPYEQYF. The DNA of the CDR3 is TGTGCCAGCAGTTATGTCGGACAAGTACCCTACGAGCAGTACTTC.

The chain joins TRBV18 to TRBJ2-2; D perhaps matches TRBD2 (5 bases). The ends were cut back, 5 bases at V and 0 bases at J, with 7 bases in the middle. The CDR3 totals 14 residues. In germline, CDR1 is KGHSH, CDR2 LQKENI. CDR3 DNA sequence: TGTGCCAGCTCAGAGGGAACGAACACCGGGGAGCTGTTTTTT. This encodes CASSEGTNTGELFF. The whole variable domain, filled in from reference TRBV18 and TRBJ2-2, reads NAGVMQNPRHLVRRRGQEARLRCSPMKGHSHVYWYRQLPEEGLKFMVYLQKENIIDESGMPKERFSAEFPKEGPSILRIQQVVRGDSAAYFCASSEGTNTGELFFGEGSRLTVL.

The rearrangement links TRBV27 to TRBJ2-1; no firm D call. The CDR3 covers 16 residues. The germline V and J ends were trimmed by 7 bases and 0 bases, with 16 bases remaining between them. The germline V gene has CDR1 MNHEY and CDR2 SMNVEV (reference sequence). CDR3 sequence: CASKRERTISYNEQFF. The CDR3, as DNA: TGTGCCAGCAAGCGTGAACGCACTATCTCCTACAATGAGCAGTTCTTC.

The chain couples TRBV3-1 (or the pseudogene TRBV3-2) to TRBJ2-1; D might be TRBD2 (5 bases). Germline CDR1 reads LGHDT; CDR2 reads YNNKEL (reference sequence). The V end was cut by 4 bases, the J end by 6 bases, with 10 bases between. CDR3 length: 13 residues. CDR3 region: CASSPSLVNEQFF. The DNA of the CDR3 is TGTGCCAGCAGCCCCTCACTAGTCAATGAGCAGTTCTTC.

V and J are TRBV4-1 and TRBJ1-2; 7 bases are a match to TRBD1. This CDR3 region has 15 residues. Trimming removed 3 bases from V and 2 bases from J; junction bases left unmatched: 6. Germline V gene sequence: CDR1 MGHRA, CDR2 YSYEKL. Here the CDR3 DNA reads TGCGCCAGCAGCCAGGACCGGGACAGCAACTATGGCTACACCTTC. Encoded protein: CASSQDRDSNYGYTF.

This clone occurred once. V gene TRBV29-1 combines with J gene TRBJ2-7; D is ambiguous. This CDR3 spans 13 amino acids. Trimming removed 0 bases at V and 4 bases at J, with 10 bases between. Germline values: CDR1 SQVTM, CDR2 ANQGSEA. CDR3 DNA: TGCAGCGTTGAAGACCCTCGCCGGTACGAGCAGTACTTC. Its protein is CSVEDPRRYEQYF.

V and J are TRBV5-1 and TRBJ1-4; maybe TRBD1 (6 bases). V shed 2 bases and J shed 0 bases, with 11 bases lying between them. The CDR3 is made up of 16 amino acids. Germline CDR1 is SGHRS and CDR2 is YFSETQ. The CDR3 spells CASSLGTPATNEKLFF. The CDR3, as DNA: TGCGCCAGCAGCTTAGGGACACCGGCAACTAATGAAAAACTGTTTTTT. Complete variable domain (other parts from reference TRBV5-1 and TRBJ1-4): KAGVTQTPRYLIKTRGQQVTLSCSPISGHRSVSWYQQTPGQGLQFLFEYFSETQRNKGNFPGRFSGRQFSNSRSEMNVSTLELGDSALYLCASSLGTPATNEKLFFGSGTQLSVL.

This rearrangement joins TRBV29-1 to TRBJ2-1; 10 positions agree with TRBD1. The J segment lost 4 bases and the V segment lost 6 bases, leaving 6 bases of the junction unmatched. Germline values: CDR1 SQVTM, CDR2 ANQGSEA. The CDR3 spans 14 residues. For the CDR3, the DNA is TGCAGCGTCGTGGACAGGGGGGGGTACAATGAGCAGTTCTTC. Its translation: CSVVDRGGYNEQFF.

This clone appeared a single time. The rearrangement links TRBV27 to TRBJ1-1; perhaps TRBD1 as D (5 bases). CDR1 MNHEY and CDR2 SMNVEV come from the germline V gene (reference sequence). V was shortened by 2 bases and J by 4 bases, with 11 bases between the two germline ends. The CDR3 sequence is 14 residues long. CDR3 sequence: CASSLDRAGTEAFF. The CDR3 DNA is TGTGCCAGCAGTTTAGACAGAGCGGGCACTGAAGCTTTCTTT.

The chain carries TRBV4-1 and TRBJ1-6, with D possibly matching TRBD1 (6 bases). The CDR3 covers 14 residues. Germline-derived CDR1 and CDR2 are MGHRA and YSYEKL. The germline V and J ends were trimmed by 8 bases and 5 bases, with 13 bases remaining between them. The CDR3 region is CASRGALHNSPLHF. The CDR3, as DNA: TGCGCCAGCCGGGGGGCGCTCCATAATTCACCCCTCCACTTT.

The rearrangement links TRBV11-2 to TRBJ1-2, with D hard to call. The V gene lost 5 bases and the J gene lost 1 base, with 11 bases spanning the gap. This CDR3 spans 14 amino acids. Germline assignment: CDR1 SGHAT and CDR2 FQNNGV. CDR3 sequence reads: CASSQTGSNYGYTF. CDR3 sequence (DNA): TGTGCCAGCAGCCAAACCGGGAGTAACTATGGCTACACCTTC.

Details on this clone: One end of the junction does not line up with germline, which may come from a read error. J is TRBJ1-1 and V is TRBV30; D not resolved. CDR1 and CDR2 from the germline V gene are GTSNPN and SVGIG (reference sequence). This CDR3 is built from 11 residues. CDR3 loop: CAGSYATEAFF. CDR3 in DNA: TGTGCCGGGAGCTATGCCACTGAAGCTTTCTTT.

The chain links TRBV7-6 to TRBJ2-7; D possibly corresponds to TRBD2 (6 bases). Trimming shortened V by 1 base and J by 4 bases, and 11 bases separated the two germline ends. Germline CDR1 reads SGHVS; CDR2 reads FNYEAQ. The CDR3 extends over 14 amino acids. Written as DNA, the CDR3 is TGTGCCAGCAGCTTAGGAGCCAGCGGGTACGAGCAGTACTTC. This gives the protein CASSLGASGYEQYF. Combining the CDR3 with reference TRBV7-6 and TRBJ2-7 gives the whole variable domain GAGVSQSPRYKVTKRGQDVALRCDPISGHVSLYWYRQALGQGPEFLTYFNYEAQQDKSGLPNDRFSAERPEGSISTLTIQRTEQRDSAMYRCASSLGASGYEQYFGPGTRLTVT.

The chain recombines TRBV19 with TRBJ2-2; the match to TRBD1 covers 11 bases. Germline values: CDR1 LNHDA, CDR2 SQIVND (reference sequence). J lost 5 bases, V lost 8 bases, and 1 base had no gene match. CDR3 length: 13 amino acids. CDR3 DNA: TGTGCCAGTGGGACAGGGGGGACCGGGGAGCTGTTTTTT. Translating it yields CASGTGGTGELFF. Full variable domain (outside the CDR3, taken from reference TRBV19 and TRBJ2-2): DGGITQSPKYLFRKEGQNVTLSCEQNLNHDAMYWYRQDPGQGLRLIYYSQIVNDFQKGDIAEGYSVSREKKESFPLTVTSAQKNPTAFYLCASGTGGTGELFFGEGSRLTVL.

The chain combines TRBV6-6 with TRBJ2-1; 13 bases map to TRBD2. The V and J ends lost 6 bases and 8 bases, in that order; junction bases with no gene match: 13. Germline V gives CDR1 MNHNY, CDR2 SVGAGI (reference sequence). The CDR3 sequence is 17 residues long. DNA for the CDR3: TGTGCCAGCAGACGAACTAGCGGGAGGGCCCTATTCTATGAGCAGTTCTTC. This codes for CASRRTSGRALFYEQFF.

J is TRBJ2-1 and V is TRBV27; 8 bases match TRBD1. The trim removed 5 bases at V and 5 bases at J, leaving 23 bases unmatched. Germline values: CDR1 MNHEY, CDR2 SMNVEV (reference sequence). The CDR3 contains 20 residues. CDR3 bases: TGTGCCAGCAGTCGGTTTCCACAGGGGGATTTAGGGACAAGGGACAATGAGCAGTTCTTC. Residues: CASSRFPQGDLGTRDNEQFF.